These 5 T cell receptor beta chains were all obtained from the same sample, sequenced in a study of T cells after yellow fever vaccination. TCRdb redid the calling of the 5' RACE reads with MiXCR, one entry per CDR3 protein. This sample carries about 110,000 distinct CDR3 sequences, approximately 8.4% of them seen once, and the ten largest clones take roughly 23%. The starting material was CD8+ T cells sorted from PBMCs, obtained 45 days after the yellow fever booster vaccination. Receptors were obtained from a man in his thirties or forties who received the YFV17D yellow fever vaccine.

This clonotype has ten or more counts. The DNA of the CDR3 is TGTGCCAGCAGCTTAGCGCTAGCTAGCGGGTATGTCAGAGTTGAGCAGTTCTTC. Protein: CASSLALASGYVRVEQFF. This rearrangement joins TRBV7-8 to TRBJ2-1, with TRBD2 matching 8 bases. V shed 0 bases and J 9 bases; nucleotides not matched to a gene: 16. The CDR3 consists of 18 residues. Germline V gene sequence: CDR1 SGHVS, CDR2 FQNEAQ.

The chain combines TRBV28 with TRBJ2-1; TRBD2 agrees at 9 bases. The CDR3 consists of 15 residues. V was pared by 7 bases and J by 5 bases, with 9 bases of the junction left unmatched. Germline V gives CDR1 MDHEN, CDR2 SYDVKM. The CDR3 is CASTTSGLADNEQFF. The CDR3 nucleotides read TGTGCCAGCACCACTTCGGGACTAGCAGACAATGAGCAGTTCTTC. The full variable domain, rest sourced from reference TRBV28 and TRBJ2-1, is DVKVTQSSRYLVKRTGEKVFLECVQDMDHENMFWYRQDPGLGLRLIYFSYDVKMKEKGDIPEGYSVSREKKERFSLILESASTNQTSMYLCASTTSGLADNEQFFGPGTRLTVL.

This clonotype showed up just a few times. The genes are TRBV29-1 and TRBJ2-7, with 9 bases matching TRBD1. Germline trimming cut 7 bases from V and 7 bases from J; bases unmatched to any gene: 11. The CDR3 spans 13 residues. Germline V gene sequence: CDR1 SQVTM, CDR2 ANQGSEA. The CDR3 DNA is TGCAGCGCCAACGGAGGGGACAGGGAGGAGCAGTACTTC. Amino acids: CSANGGDREEQYF.

As to this clonotype: The junction shows a germline mismatch at one end, possibly a read error. The chain has TRBV9 and TRBJ1-1; 9 nucleotides match TRBD1. Germline CDR1 SGDLS, CDR2 YYNGEE. The CDR3 loop spans 13 amino acids. The CDR3 loop is CASGVGTGNEAFF. The CDR3 DNA reads as TGTGCCAGCGGCGTAGGGACAGGGAATGAAGCTTTCTTT.

This clonotype was recorded at least ten times. The V and J genes are TRBV6-2 or TRBV6-3 and TRBJ2-7; D may correspond to TRBD1 or TRBD2 (5 bases each). The V end was cut by 2 bases, the J end by 1 base, with 12 bases between. The CDR3 contains 15 residues. Germline lookup yields CDR1 MNHEY and CDR2 SVGEGT. CDR3 protein: CASSYPPGASYEQYF. The DNA of the CDR3 is TGTGCCAGCAGTTACCCCCCCGGGGCTTCCTACGAGCAGTACTTC.